This TCR beta chain stems from a study of T cell repertoires in cytomegalovirus infection. Study overall: CMV infection and matching HLA type were both indicated by public TCR beta signatures. Notes on the study in general: Clonotype analysis showed dominance of the ex vivo response by HLA-C-restricted CMV-specific TCR beta clonotypes.

TCRdb re-called the reads through MiXCR, storing one row per CDR3 protein. The profile shows around 300,000 distinct CDR3 sequences, over 7.5% of them singletons. Unmatched junction bases numbered 12, after V lost 5 bases and J lost 1 base. Germline CDR1 reads SGHTA; CDR2 reads FQGNSA. The CDR3 sequence is 20 residues long. This clonotype appeared many times. The antigen remains unidentified. This receptor was taken from a human donor in good health (CMV status not recorded). Some clones in this sample may be carry-over from other donors' samples. The sequenced sample consisted of PBMCs. The genes are TRBV7-2 and TRBJ2-3; TRBD2 matches at 16 bases. CDR3 protein: CASSQDWGLAGGQGTDTQYF. The CDR3 nucleotides read TGTGCCAGCAGCCAGGACTGGGGACTAGCGGGGGGGCAGGGCACAGATACGCAGTATTTT.